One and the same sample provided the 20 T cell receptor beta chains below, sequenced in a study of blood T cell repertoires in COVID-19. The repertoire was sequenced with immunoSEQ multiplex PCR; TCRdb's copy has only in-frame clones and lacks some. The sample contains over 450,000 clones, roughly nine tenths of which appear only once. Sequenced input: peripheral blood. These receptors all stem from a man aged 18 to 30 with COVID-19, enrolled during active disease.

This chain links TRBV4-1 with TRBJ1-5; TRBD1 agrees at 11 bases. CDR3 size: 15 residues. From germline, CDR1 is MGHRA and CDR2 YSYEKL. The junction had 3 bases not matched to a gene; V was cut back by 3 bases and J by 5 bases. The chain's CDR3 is CASSQTGQGDQPQHF. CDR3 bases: TGCGCCAGCAGCCAGACGGGACAGGGGGATCAGCCCCAGCATTTT.

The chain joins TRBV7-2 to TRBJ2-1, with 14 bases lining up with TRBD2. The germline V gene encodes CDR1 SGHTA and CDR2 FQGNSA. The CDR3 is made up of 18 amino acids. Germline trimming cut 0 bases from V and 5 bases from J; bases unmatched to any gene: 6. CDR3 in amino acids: CASSLAAGLAGDDNEQFF. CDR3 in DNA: TGTGCCAGCAGCTTAGCGGCGGGACTAGCGGGAGATGACAATGAGCAGTTCTTC.

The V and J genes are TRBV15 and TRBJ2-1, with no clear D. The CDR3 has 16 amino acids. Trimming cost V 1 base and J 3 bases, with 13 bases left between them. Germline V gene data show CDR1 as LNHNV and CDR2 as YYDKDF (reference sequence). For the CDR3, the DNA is TGTGCCACCAGCAGAGGGGCGCTGCCAGTCTACAATGAGCAGTTCTTC. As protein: CATSRGALPVYNEQFF.

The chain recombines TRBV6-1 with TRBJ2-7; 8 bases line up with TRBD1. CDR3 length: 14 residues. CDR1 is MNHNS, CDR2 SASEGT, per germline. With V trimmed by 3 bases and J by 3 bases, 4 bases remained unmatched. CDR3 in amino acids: CASSETGVGYEQYF. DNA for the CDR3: TGTGCCAGCAGTGAGACAGGGGTCGGCTACGAGCAGTACTTC.

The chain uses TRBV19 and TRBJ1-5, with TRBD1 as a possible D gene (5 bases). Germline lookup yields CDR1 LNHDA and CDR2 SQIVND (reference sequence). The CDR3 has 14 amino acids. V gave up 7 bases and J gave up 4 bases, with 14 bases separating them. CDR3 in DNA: TGTGCCAGTACCAGCGGGGAGGGGAATCAGCCCCAGCATTTT. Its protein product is CASTSGEGNQPQHF.

The CDR3 DNA sequence: TGCGCCAGCAGCACGGGGACTAGCGGCCAAGAGACCCAGTACTTC. Translated, it gives CASSTGTSGQETQYF. J is TRBJ2-5 and V is TRBV5-1, with 11 bases that match TRBD2. V was pared by 4 bases and J by 1 base, with 3 bases of the junction left unmatched. CDR3 length equals 15 residues. CDR1 SGHRS and CDR2 YFSETQ come from the germline V gene.

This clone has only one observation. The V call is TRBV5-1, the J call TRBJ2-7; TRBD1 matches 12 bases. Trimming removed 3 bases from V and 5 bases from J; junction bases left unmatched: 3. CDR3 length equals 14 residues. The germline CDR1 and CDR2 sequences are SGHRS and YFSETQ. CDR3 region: CASSSGTGGNEQYF. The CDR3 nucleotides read TGCGCCAGCAGCTCCGGGACAGGGGGCAACGAGCAGTACTTC.

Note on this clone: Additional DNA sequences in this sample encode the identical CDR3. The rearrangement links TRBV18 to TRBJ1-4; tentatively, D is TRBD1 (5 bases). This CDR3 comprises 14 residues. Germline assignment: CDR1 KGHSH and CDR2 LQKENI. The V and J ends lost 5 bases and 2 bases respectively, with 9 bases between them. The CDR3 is CASSRQGTNEKLFF. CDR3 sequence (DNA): TGTGCCAGCTCAAGGCAGGGTACTAATGAAAAACTGTTTTTT.

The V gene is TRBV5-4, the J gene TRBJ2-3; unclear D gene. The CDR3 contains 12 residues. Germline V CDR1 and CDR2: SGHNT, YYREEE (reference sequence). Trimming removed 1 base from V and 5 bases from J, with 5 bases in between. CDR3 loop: CASSLTGDTQYF. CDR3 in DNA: TGTGCCAGCAGCTTGACTGGAGATACGCAGTATTTT.

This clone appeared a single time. The DNA for the CDR3 is TGTGCCAGCAGCTTCGGGACAGCCTACGAGCAGTACTTC. Translation: CASSFGTAYEQYF. This chain joins TRBV5-4 and TRBJ2-7; 7 bases are shared with TRBD1. This CDR3 has 13 residues. CDR1 is SGHNT and CDR2 is YYREEE in the germline V gene (reference sequence). After removal of 2 bases from V and 2 bases from J, the junction contained 1 base not matched to a gene.

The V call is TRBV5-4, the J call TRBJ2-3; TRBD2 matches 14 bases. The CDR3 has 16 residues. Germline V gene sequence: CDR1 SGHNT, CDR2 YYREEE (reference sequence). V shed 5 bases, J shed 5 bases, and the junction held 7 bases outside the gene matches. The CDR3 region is CASRRLGLAGGDTQYF. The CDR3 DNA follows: TGTGCCAGCAGGAGACTCGGACTAGCGGGGGGAGATACGCAGTATTTT.

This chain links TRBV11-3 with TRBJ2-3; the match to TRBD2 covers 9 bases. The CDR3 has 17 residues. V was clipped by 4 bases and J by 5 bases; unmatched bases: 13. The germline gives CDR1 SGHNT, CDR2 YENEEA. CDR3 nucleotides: TGTGCCAGCAGCTCCGTATTAGCGGGAGTCGGGGGAGATACGCAGTATTTT. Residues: CASSSVLAGVGGDTQYF.

CDR3 sequence (DNA): TGTGCCAGTAGTAGGCGGGCTAGCGGGACCCACACAGATACGCAGTATTTT. This encodes CASSRRASGTHTDTQYF. The chain links TRBV19 to TRBJ2-3; 9 bases align to TRBD2. The CDR3 spans 17 residues. Trimming at V came to 4 bases and at J to 2 bases, leaving 10 bases not matched to a gene. Germline V lookup: CDR1 LNHDA, CDR2 SQIVND (reference sequence).

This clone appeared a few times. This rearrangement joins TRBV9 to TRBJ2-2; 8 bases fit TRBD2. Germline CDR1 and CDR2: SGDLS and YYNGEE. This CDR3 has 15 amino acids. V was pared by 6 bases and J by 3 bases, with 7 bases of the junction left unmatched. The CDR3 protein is CASNQRERDTGELFF. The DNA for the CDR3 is TGTGCCAGCAACCAGCGGGAGAGGGACACCGGGGAGCTGTTTTTT.

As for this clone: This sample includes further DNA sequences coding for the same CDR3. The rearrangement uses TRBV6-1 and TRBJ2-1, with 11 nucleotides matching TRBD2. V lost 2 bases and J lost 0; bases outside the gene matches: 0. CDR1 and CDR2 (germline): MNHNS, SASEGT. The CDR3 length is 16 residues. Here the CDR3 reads CASSETSGSSYNEQFF. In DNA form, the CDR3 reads TGTGCCAGCAGTGAAACTAGCGGGAGCTCCTACAATGAGCAGTTCTTC.

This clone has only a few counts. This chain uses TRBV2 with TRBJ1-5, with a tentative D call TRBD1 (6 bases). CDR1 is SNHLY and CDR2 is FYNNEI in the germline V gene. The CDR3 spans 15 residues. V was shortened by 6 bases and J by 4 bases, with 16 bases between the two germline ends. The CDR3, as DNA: TGTGCCAGCAGCCGCATCCGGGACACGAATCAGCCCCAGCATTTT. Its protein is CASSRIRDTNQPQHF.

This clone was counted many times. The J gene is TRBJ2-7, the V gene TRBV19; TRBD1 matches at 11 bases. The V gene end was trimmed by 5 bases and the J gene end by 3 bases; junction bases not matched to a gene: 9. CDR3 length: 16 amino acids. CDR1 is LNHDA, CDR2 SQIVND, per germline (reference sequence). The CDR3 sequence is CASSPRRDRGDYEQYF. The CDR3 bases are TGTGCCAGTAGTCCCCGCCGGGACAGGGGGGACTACGAGCAGTACTTC.

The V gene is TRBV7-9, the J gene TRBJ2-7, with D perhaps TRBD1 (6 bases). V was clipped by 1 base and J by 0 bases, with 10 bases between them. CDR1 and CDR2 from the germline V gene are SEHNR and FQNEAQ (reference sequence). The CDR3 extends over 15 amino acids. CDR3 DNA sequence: TGTGCCAGCAGCTTAGAGGACAGCCGCTCCTACGAGCAGTACTTC. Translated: CASSLEDSRSYEQYF.

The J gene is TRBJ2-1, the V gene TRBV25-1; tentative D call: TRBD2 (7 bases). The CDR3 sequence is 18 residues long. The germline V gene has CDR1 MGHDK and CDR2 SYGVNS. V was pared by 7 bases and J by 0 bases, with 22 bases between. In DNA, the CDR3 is TGTGCCAGCACCCCCGGCGGCGGGGGCCCGAGCTCCTACAATGAGCAGTTCTTC. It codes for CASTPGGGGPSSYNEQFF.

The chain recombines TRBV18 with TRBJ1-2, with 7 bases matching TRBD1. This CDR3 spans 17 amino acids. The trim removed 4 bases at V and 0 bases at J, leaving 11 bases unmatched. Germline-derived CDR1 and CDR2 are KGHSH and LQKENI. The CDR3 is CASSHRDSFEANYGYTF. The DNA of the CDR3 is TGTGCCAGCTCACACCGGGACAGTTTTGAGGCTAACTATGGCTACACCTTC.